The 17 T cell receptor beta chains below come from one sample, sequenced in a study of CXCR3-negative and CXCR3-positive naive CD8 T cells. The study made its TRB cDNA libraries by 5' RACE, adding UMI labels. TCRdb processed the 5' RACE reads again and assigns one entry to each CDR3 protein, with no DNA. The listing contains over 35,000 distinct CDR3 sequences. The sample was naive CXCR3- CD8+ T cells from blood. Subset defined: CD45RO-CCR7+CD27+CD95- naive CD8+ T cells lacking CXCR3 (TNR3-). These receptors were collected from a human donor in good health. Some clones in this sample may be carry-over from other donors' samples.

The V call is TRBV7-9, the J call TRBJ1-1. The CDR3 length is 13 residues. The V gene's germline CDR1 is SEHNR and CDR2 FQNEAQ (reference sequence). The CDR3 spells CASSLASAAEAFF. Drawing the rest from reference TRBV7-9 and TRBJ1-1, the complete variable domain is DTGVSQNPRHKITKRGQNVTFRCDPISEHNRLYWYRQTLGQGPEFLTYFQNEAQLEKSRLLSDRFSAERPKGSFSTLEIQRTEQGDSAMYLCASSLASAAEAFFGQGTRLTVV.

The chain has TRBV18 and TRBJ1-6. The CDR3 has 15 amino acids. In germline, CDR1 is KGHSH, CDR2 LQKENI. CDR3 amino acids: CASSPHSYYNSPLHF.

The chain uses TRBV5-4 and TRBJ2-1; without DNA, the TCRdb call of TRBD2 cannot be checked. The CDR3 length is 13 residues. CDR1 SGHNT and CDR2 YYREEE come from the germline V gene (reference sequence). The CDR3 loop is CASSSLIAGVQFF.

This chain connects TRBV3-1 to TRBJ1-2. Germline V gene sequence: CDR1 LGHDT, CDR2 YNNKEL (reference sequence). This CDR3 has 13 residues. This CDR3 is CASSQTEFYGYTF.

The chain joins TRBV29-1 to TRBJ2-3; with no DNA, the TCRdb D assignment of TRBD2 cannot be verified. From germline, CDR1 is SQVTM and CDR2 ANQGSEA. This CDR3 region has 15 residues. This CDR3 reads CSVPSGGARADTQYF.

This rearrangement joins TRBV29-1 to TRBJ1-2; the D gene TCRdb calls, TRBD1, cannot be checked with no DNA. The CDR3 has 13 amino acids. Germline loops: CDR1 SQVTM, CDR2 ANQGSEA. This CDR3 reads CSVLRTGAQGYTF.

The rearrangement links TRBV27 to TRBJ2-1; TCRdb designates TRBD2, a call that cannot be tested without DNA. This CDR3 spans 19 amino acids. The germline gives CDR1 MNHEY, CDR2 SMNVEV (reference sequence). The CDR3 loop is CASSPLAGDSLSSYNEQFF.

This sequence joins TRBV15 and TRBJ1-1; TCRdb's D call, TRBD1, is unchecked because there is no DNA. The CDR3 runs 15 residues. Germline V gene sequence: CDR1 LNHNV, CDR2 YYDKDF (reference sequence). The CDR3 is CATSRLDRTNTEAFF.

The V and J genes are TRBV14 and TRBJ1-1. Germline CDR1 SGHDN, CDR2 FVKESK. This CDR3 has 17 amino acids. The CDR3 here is CASSPPWDTGVNTEAFF.

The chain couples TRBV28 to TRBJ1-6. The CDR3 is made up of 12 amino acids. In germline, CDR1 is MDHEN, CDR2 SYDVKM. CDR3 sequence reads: CASSTNNSPLHF.

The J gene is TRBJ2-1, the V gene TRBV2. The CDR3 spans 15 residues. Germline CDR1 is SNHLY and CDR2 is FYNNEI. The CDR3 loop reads CASSEALRSYNEQFF.

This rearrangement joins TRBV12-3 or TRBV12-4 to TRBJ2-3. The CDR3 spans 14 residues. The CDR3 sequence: CASSLLPRTDTQYF.

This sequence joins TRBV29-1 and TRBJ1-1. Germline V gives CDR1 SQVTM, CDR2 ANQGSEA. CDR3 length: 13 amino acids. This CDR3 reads CSVTGGLNTEAFF. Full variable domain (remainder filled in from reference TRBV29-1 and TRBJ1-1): SAVISQKPSRDICQRGTSLTIQCQVDSQVTMMFWYRQQPGQSLTLIATANQGSEATYESGFVIDKFPISRPNLTFSTLTVSNMSPEDSSIYLCSVTGGLNTEAFFGQGTRLTVV.

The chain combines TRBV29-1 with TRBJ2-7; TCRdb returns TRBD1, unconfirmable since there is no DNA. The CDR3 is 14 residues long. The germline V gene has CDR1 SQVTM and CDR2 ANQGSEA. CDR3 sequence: CSVEDGTENYEQYF.

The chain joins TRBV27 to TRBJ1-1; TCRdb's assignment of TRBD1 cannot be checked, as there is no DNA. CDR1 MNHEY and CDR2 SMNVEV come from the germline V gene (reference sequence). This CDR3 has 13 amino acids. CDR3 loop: CASGLSWNTEAFF.

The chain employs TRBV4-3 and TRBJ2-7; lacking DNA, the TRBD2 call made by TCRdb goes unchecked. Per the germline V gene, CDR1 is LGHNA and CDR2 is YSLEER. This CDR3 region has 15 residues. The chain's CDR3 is CASSQEEASRYEQYF.

The CDR3 is CASSWTLVAKNIQYF. The V and J genes are TRBV28 and TRBJ2-4. This CDR3 has 15 residues. Germline V lookup: CDR1 MDHEN, CDR2 SYDVKM.